The text below deals with one T cell receptor (beta chain). This sample stems from a study of blood T cell repertoires in COVID-19. Study-wide background: Acute and convalescent COVID-19 specimens originated in the United States, Italy and Spain. T cells, B-cell-depleted T cells, or PBMCs provided the cDNA or gDNA that served as material.

Germline V gene lookup returns CDR1 SGHNT and CDR2 YYREEE (reference sequence). V was trimmed by 2 bases and J by 3 bases, leaving 13 bases between them. This CDR3 comprises 15 residues. Methods used by the authors: Amplification from reference gene primers served as the basis for estimated nucleated cell counts. Profiling relied on immunoSEQ multiplex PCR, and the TCRdb table lists in-frame clones only, not all of them. D and trimming were read from the DNA, whereas the V and J calls and clone size are those reported in that table. The sample carries tens of thousands of clones, over 70% recorded once.

Sequencing input: peripheral blood. This sequence joins TRBV5-4 and TRBJ2-3; D possibly corresponds to TRBD2 (5 bases). The sequence was collected from a woman of 80 years or more with acute or convalescent COVID-19. CDR3 bases: TGTGCCAGCAGCTTACAAGGACTCCAAACAGATACGCAGTATTTT. This codes for CASSLQGLQTDTQYF.